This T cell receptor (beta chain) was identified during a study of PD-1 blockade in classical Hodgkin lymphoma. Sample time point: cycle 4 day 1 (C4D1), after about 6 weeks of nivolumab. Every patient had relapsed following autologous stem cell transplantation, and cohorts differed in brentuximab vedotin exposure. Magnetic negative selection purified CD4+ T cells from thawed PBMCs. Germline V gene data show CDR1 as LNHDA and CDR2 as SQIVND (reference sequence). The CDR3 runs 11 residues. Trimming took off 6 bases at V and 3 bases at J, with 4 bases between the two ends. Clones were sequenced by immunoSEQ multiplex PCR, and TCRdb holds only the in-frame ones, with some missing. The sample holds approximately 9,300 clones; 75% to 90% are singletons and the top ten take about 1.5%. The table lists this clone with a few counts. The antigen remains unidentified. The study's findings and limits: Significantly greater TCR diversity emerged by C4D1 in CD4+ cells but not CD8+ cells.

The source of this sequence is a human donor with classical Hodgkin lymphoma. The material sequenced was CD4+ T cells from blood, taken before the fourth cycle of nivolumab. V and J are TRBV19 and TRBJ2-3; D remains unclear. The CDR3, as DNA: TGTGCCAGTAGCTTAACAGATACGCAGTATTTT. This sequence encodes CASSLTDTQYF.